This T cell receptor (beta chain) was found in a study of T cell repertoires in cytomegalovirus infection. As for the study in general: Newly reported HLA-C-restricted and thoroughly characterized HLA-B-restricted CMV epitopes were employed. Public TCR beta signature analysis indicated the presence of both CMV infection and matching HLA type.

A single record per CDR3 protein comes from TCRdb applying MiXCR to the reads. The sample holds 300,000 to 400,000 distinct CDR3 sequences, 25% to 35% seen once. CDR1 SGHAT and CDR2 FQNNGV come from the germline V gene. This CDR3 has 13 amino acids. With 3 bases removed from V and 8 bases from J, the gap between germline ends came to 10 bases. Study-wide results and caveats: Cumulative public TCR beta family frequency identified CMV carriers with the relevant HLA. The ex vivo response showed dominance by HLA-C-restricted CMV-specific TCR beta clonotypes.

This clonotype was observed a few times. Its antigen is undetermined. This clonotype was sampled from a human donor in good health (CMV status not recorded). Some clones in this sample may be carry-over from other donors' samples. The J gene is TRBJ1-4, the V gene TRBV11-2; TRBD1 might be the D (5 bases). The sequences come from cultured PBMCs, collected from culture after CMV antigen stimulation. This CDR3 reads CASSLGGGEKLFF. CDR3 coding DNA: TGTGCCAGCAGCTTGGGGGGTGGAGAAAAACTGTTTTTT.